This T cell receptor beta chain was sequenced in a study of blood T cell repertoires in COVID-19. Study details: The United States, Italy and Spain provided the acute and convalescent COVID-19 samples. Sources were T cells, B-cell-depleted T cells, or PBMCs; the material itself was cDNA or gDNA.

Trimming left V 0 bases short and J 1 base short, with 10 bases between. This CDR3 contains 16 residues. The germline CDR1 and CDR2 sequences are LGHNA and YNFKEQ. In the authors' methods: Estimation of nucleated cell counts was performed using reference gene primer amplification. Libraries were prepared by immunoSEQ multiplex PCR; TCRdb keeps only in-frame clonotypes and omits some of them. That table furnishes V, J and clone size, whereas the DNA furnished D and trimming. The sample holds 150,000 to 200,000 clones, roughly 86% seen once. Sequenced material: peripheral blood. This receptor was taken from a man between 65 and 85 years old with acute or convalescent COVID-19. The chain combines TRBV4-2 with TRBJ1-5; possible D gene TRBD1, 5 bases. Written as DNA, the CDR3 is TGTGCCAGCAGCCAAGAGGGGCAGGGAAGCAATCAGCCCCAGCATTTT. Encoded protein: CASSQEGQGSNQPQHF.